Below, one T cell receptor (beta chain) is given with its context. No cognate antigen has been identified for it. Base qualities are not at hand, and no much larger clone is one base apart. There are 18 amino acids in the CDR3, from cysteine to phenylalanine inclusive. Only the CDR3 part of the read is kept: 54 bases, read in frame from the first base. Relative to germline, V is 3 bases shorter and J is 1 base shorter, with 19 bases between their ends. The germline V gene sets CDR1 to SGHVS and CDR2 to FQNEAQ. In total, over 600 healthy bone marrow donors made up the cohort. All cohort members were sampled while nominally healthy, although unrecorded immune exposures were likely present. The donor was CMV seropositive and belonged to the group of some 290 seropositive cohort members. Each donor provided a peripheral blood sample, and peripheral blood mononuclear cells were used for TCR beta sequencing. Genomic DNA was extracted from the blood cell samples with the Qiagen DNeasy Blood Extraction Kit.

This entry comes from a study of cytomegalovirus exposure and HLA in healthy donors (dated by TCRdb to the late 2010s). For the study in its entirety: An earlier analysis of several hundred of the donors reported about 250 Gb of sequence data and some 100 million unique TCR beta sequences from about 200 million T cells. An early release covering roughly 600 HLA-typed donors comprised about 310 gigabases of sequencing data and about 90 million unique TCR sequences. Among the 398 genotyped donors, around 81% belonged to the genetic ancestry cluster associated with self-reported Caucasian donors. The aim of the study was to test whether cataloging public T cell receptors could identify signatures of past pathogen exposure. The study used immunosequencing to profile the T cell repertoires of 670 or so subjects and linked those repertoires to cytomegalovirus serostatus. A separate validation cohort of over a hundred different subjects was used in addition to the approximately 640-subject first cohort. High-throughput TCR immunosequencing, statistical association of individual TCRs with disease status, and machine learning were combined to predict cytomegalovirus infection status. A later analysis re-analyzed previously published TCR beta repertoires from approximately 670 donors and added high-resolution HLA genotyping to study TCR occurrence patterns. Rather than using new phenotypic data, the later analysis identified candidate immune exposures from TCR beta sequences and from how often those sequences occurred across donors. In an earlier analysis of 500 to 650 of the donors, high-throughput TCR beta sequencing was used to judge whether each TCR beta V gene segment behaved as functional or pseudogenic. Donor age, sex, ethnicity and CMV serostatus were collected together with the repertoire data. A later genetic analysis used genome-wide SNP genotypes for about 65% of the 666 donors, treating that subset as a discovery cohort. Every discovery cohort repertoire had been produced on one sequencing platform. Both class I and class II loci were covered by HLA typing, at four-digit resolution. Typing coverage differed by locus: A, B, C, DRB1 and DQB1 were typed in roughly 620-630 donors, DQA1 in about 500, DPA1 in 600 to 610, and DPB1 in approximately 450. Roughly 5 DR-DQ haplotypes were treated as single units for association and clustering because of strong linkage in the cohort. Across some 400 genotyped donors of the cohort, an average of approximately 240,000 unique TCR beta nucleotide sequences per donor were sequenced, and approximately 17% of those sequences were non-productive.

What the study reported, not specific to this receptor: A group of highly shared sequence variants was considered likely to be a technical artifact of the sequencing pipeline. In a later analysis, TCR association rates were found to vary across HLA loci, with the most associated TCRs seen for DRB1 alleles and the fewest for HLA-C alleles. Several of the top co-occurrence clusters appeared to be linked to parvovirus B19, influenza, CMV and Epstein-Barr virus, according to a later analysis. Correlated functional status among segregating V segments might reflect linkage disequilibrium, but an unknown experimental factor could not be ruled out. Presence/absence analyses assumed roughly uniform sequencing depth across donors, an assumption that may not hold. According to a later analysis, most CMV-associated TCR beta chains appeared to be HLA-restricted, and the HLA associations seemed to be driven largely by CMV exposure. The 87-base-pair reads could not distinguish some IMGT-functional V segments, including TRBV6-2 and TRBV6-3, so those segments were excluded. An association between a missense DCLRE1C variant and V-gene and J-gene trimming of TCR beta chains was found in a later genetic analysis and replicated in an independent cohort. When HLA alleles, especially DR and DQ, strongly co-occurred, attributing TCR associations to individual alleles was difficult. The authors suggested that the approach could potentially be generalized to other disease states and immunological phenotypes. Most TCR sequences were seen in very few donors, while some public TCRs were found in many individuals. About 17 rarely observed V segments, including chromosome 9 orphons, were excluded from the earlier analysis of 550 to 700 of the donors because counts were too low. The classifier was reported to diagnose cytomegalovirus status with high specificity and sensitivity in both the original and validation cohorts. Because some donors lacked HLA typing at each locus, the association tests relied only on the typed subset. In vitro tests confirmed that a few of the cytomegalovirus-associated TCR beta chains recognize cytomegalovirus antigens. In a later analysis, HLA-associated TCR beta chains showed more clonal expansion and lower generation probabilities than non-associated chains that were equally common. A later genetic analysis reported fewer N-insertions in productive TCRs among donors in an Asian-associated ancestry cluster than the 666-donor mean. In a later analysis, 15,000 to 20,000 TCR beta sequences were associated with specific HLA alleles at a false discovery rate of 0.05. This cohort had only TCR beta chains sequenced, and the lack of alpha or paired-chain data limited which features could be detected. Immune exposure information for the cohort was limited to CMV serostatus. A total of 164 TCR beta chains were listed by the study as associated with cytomegalovirus. A further reported finding was that TCR beta sequences accurately predicted the HLA-A and HLA-B alleles for most subjects in the first cohort. In an earlier analysis of some 500 of the donors, most TCR beta V segments were observed in productive rearrangements about 87% or about 30% of the time, broadly matching IMGT annotations.

The library was made by the immunoSEQ multiplex PCR assay. The multiplex PCR relied on a mix of 60 forward primers for TCR Vbeta segments and 13 reverse primers for TCR Jbeta segments. The CDR3 region of rearranged TCR beta genes was amplified from genomic DNA with a multiplex PCR assay. Amplified TCR beta libraries were sequenced as 87-base-pair reads on the Illumina HiSeq System. The original methods were these. Across the roughly 700 repertoires, a later analysis counted 78 million or so unique TCR beta chains, roughly 11 million of which were shared by at least two donors. A nearest-neighbor algorithm error-corrected the raw reads and collapsed the reads into unique sequences, merging closely related sequences to remove PCR and sequencing errors. CDR3 sequences were aligned to IMGT reference sequences to assign V, D and J gene segments. For a sequence to be retained, at least a six-nucleotide match to both a V gene segment and a J gene segment was required. Rearrangements were called productive when the CDR3 lacked stop codons and stayed in frame with V and J; all others were non-productive. CDR3 was defined according to IMGT convention as the region running from the second conserved V-encoded cysteine to the conserved J-encoded phenylalanine. In an earlier analysis of roughly 610 of the donors, sequences lacking an unambiguous match to a single V gene segment were excluded. In an earlier analysis of about 590 of the donors, a V segment was called functional when productive rearrangements were above 56.7%, and segregating when the standard deviation between donors exceeded 5%. A statistical classification framework was built for diagnosing cytomegalovirus status from the catalog of TCR beta chain sequences. In a later analysis, V and J genes were assigned by comparing TCR nucleotide sequences against IMGT/GENE-DB human TR gene sequences. In a later analysis, CDR3 sequences and most-parsimonious VDJ recombination scenarios were assigned using the TCRdist pipeline. In a later analysis, each TCR beta chain was defined by its CDR3 amino acid sequence together with its V-gene family, and reads without a unique V-gene family were excluded. As a way to deal with suspected cross-contamination and a sequencing artifact, a later analysis dropped roughly 600 nucleotide sequences that were highly shared and had low generation probability. In a later analysis, a clonal expansion index for each public chain was calculated from normalized within-repertoire ranks of inferred template counts. In a later analysis, generation probabilities were computed with a VDJ recombination model fitted to out-of-frame rearrangements, and the resulting probabilities were checked against IGoR. In a later analysis, hypergeometric tests were used to score TCR-TCR, TCR-HLA and TCR-CMV co-occurrence, with a repertoire-size bias correction applied to TCR pairs. To estimate false discovery rates, a later analysis permuted the HLA or CMV assignments 20 times. A later analysis grouped co-occurring TCRs with DBSCAN, adding TCRdist sequence similarity when clustering within HLA-allele-positive subsets. Co-occurrence clustering excluded repertoires with fewer than 30,000 or more than 120,000 public chains, plus five with anomalous nucleotide sharing. TCRdb holds this immuneACCESS table with in-frame rearrangements only. Some clones are missing; in checked studies, unresolved V genes explain under half, and the rest has no known cause. From that table come the V and J calls and clone size; the DNA was used to work out D and trimming. For this sample the table gives about 190,000 clones, of which approximately 77% were detected only once. The ten top clones hold about 3.5% of the sample.

Sequenced material: PBMCs. The rearranged segments are TRBV7-8 and TRBJ1-3; TRBD1 could be the D gene, as 5 bases match. The clonotype was recovered from a man aged 35 to 55 in good health and CMV-seropositive. The CDR3 corresponds to CASSFRARTLWSGNTIYF. The sequence in DNA is TGTGCCAGCAGCTTTCGGGCGCGGACACTCTGGTCTGGAAACACCATATATTTT.